Presented here are 28 T cell receptor beta chains from one specimen sequenced in a study of PD-L1 blockade in urothelial cancer (dated by TCRdb to about 2017). Library preparation was by the immunoSEQ multiplex PCR assay. As stored in TCRdb, this immuneACCESS dataset retains in-frame rearrangements with V and J assigned. A fraction of the clones does not appear; measured against another copy, unresolved V genes explain less than half of the discrepancy, and the remainder lacks a known reason. This sample holds around 42,000 clones; around 84% were observed only once. Jointly, the top ten make up 2.7% of the sample. Here the sequenced sample was PBMCs, taken around atezolizumab (anti-PD-L1) treatment. These receptors were collected from a man aged 65-85 years with urothelial cancer.

A few counts support this clone. The V call is TRBV9, the J call TRBJ2-1; 7 nucleotides align to TRBD2. CDR3 length equals 15 residues. V lost 0 bases to trimming and J lost 4 bases; unmatched junction nucleotides: 4. Germline loops: CDR1 SGDLS, CDR2 YYNGEE. For the CDR3, the DNA is TGTGCCAGCAGCGTAGCAGCGGGATGGTACAATGAGCAGTTCTTC. Translating it yields CASSVAAGWYNEQFF.

The chain couples TRBV30 to TRBJ1-1; no firm D call. Trimming took off 4 bases at V and 1 base at J, with 10 bases between the two ends. Germline V gives CDR1 GTSNPN, CDR2 SVGIG (reference sequence). The CDR3 totals 13 residues. CDR3 sequence (DNA): TGTGCCTGGATGTACGGGAAGAACACTGAAGCTTTCTTT. Translation: CAWMYGKNTEAFF.

This clone was seen once. The V call is TRBV10-3, the J call TRBJ1-1, with unresolved D. There are 13 residues in the CDR3. Between the trimmed V and J ends, which lost 2 bases and 1 base, there was a span of 5 bases. Germline CDR1 and CDR2: ENHRY and SYGVKD. The CDR3 is CAISESRNTEAFF. The CDR3 coding sequence is TGTGCCATCAGTGAGAGCCGGAACACTGAAGCTTTCTTT.

This chain uses TRBV27 with TRBJ2-4; 9 positions match TRBD2. The germline V gene encodes CDR1 MNHEY and CDR2 SMNVEV (reference sequence). The CDR3 has 16 residues. After removal of 3 bases from V and 4 bases from J, the junction contained 7 bases not matched to a gene. CDR3 nucleotides: TGTGCCAGCAGTTTCAGTAAAGCGGGAGGTAAAAACATTCAGTACTTC. Translation: CASSFSKAGGKNIQYF.

The J gene is TRBJ2-7, the V gene TRBV7-9; 11 positions match TRBD1. The CDR3 has 13 amino acids. J gave up 6 bases and V 3 bases, and 1 base lay outside the gene matches. Germline loops: CDR1 SEHNR, CDR2 FQNEAQ (reference sequence). The CDR3 loop is CASSLDRGLEQYF. DNA of the CDR3: TGTGCCAGCAGCTTGGACAGGGGGCTCGAGCAGTACTTC.

The V call is TRBV9, the J call TRBJ2-1; D is undetermined. The length of the CDR3 is 14 residues. The V gene's germline CDR1 is SGDLS and CDR2 YYNGEE. Trimming took off 0 bases at V and 2 bases at J, with 6 bases between the two ends. The CDR3 DNA sequence: TGTGCCAGCAGCGTAGGAACGGCCTACAATGAGCAGTTCTTC. It specifies CASSVGTAYNEQFF.

This chain uses TRBV18 with TRBJ2-3, with 9 bases fitting TRBD2. CDR3 size: 15 residues. Germline V lookup: CDR1 KGHSH, CDR2 LQKENI. The V and J ends lost 5 bases and 2 bases, in that order; junction bases with no gene match: 5. The CDR3 DNA sequence: TGTGCCAGCTCATCATTAGCGGGAGCCACAGATACGCAGTATTTT. It yields the protein CASSSLAGATDTQYF. Using reference TRBV18 and TRBJ2-3 for the parts outside the CDR3, the full variable domain is NAGVMQNPRHLVRRRGQEARLRCSPMKGHSHVYWYRQLPEEGLKFMVYLQKENIIDESGMPKERFSAEFPKEGPSILRIQQVVRGDSAAYFCASSSLAGATDTQYFGPGTRLTVL.

This chain connects TRBV5-4 to TRBJ2-2; 9 bases map to TRBD1. Germline V gene lookup returns CDR1 SGHNT and CDR2 YYREEE (reference sequence). The CDR3 is 16 amino acids. The ends lost 3 bases at V and 4 bases at J; junction bases unmatched: 7. CDR3 bases: TGTGCCAGCAGCTCGGGACAGGGTTTTTCCACCGGGGAGCTGTTTTTT. Residues: CASSSGQGFSTGELFF.

J is TRBJ2-1 and V is TRBV19, with D tentatively TRBD1 (5 bases). V lost 5 bases and J 3 bases, leaving 5 bases between the germline ends. The CDR3 is 12 amino acids. Per germline, CDR1 LNHDA and CDR2 SQIVND (reference sequence). DNA for the CDR3: TGTGCCAGTAGTCAGGGCTACAATGAGCAGTTCTTC. Its translation: CASSQGYNEQFF. Based on the CDR3 plus reference TRBV19 and TRBJ2-1, the full variable domain is DGGITQSPKYLFRKEGQNVTLSCEQNLNHDAMYWYRQDPGQGLRLIYYSQIVNDFQKGDIAEGYSVSREKKESFPLTVTSAQKNPTAFYLCASSQGYNEQFFGPGTRLTVL.

This chain uses TRBV4-1 with TRBJ1-5, with 7 bases aligning to TRBD1. CDR1 and CDR2 (germline): MGHRA, YSYEKL. V lost 1 base and J lost 4; bases outside the gene matches: 10. CDR3 length: 17 amino acids. CDR3 sequence: CASSQVGQGDWNQPQHF. The CDR3 DNA reads as TGCGCCAGCAGCCAAGTGGGCCAGGGGGATTGGAATCAGCCCCAGCATTTT.

CDR3 DNA sequence: TGCGCCAGCAGCTCGCCGGGTAACACTGAAGCTTTCTTT. Protein sequence: CASSSPGNTEAFF. The chain carries TRBV5-1 and TRBJ1-1; D remains unclear. Germline V gene data show CDR1 as SGHRS and CDR2 as YFSETQ. The germline V and J ends were trimmed by 3 bases and 2 bases, with 8 bases remaining between them. The CDR3 is 13 amino acids.

The J gene is TRBJ2-1, the V gene TRBV27; 9 bases fit TRBD2. The CDR3 loop spans 16 amino acids. Germline trimming cut 5 bases from V and 12 bases from J; bases unmatched to any gene: 17. CDR1 is MNHEY and CDR2 is SMNVEV in the germline V gene (reference sequence). CDR3 region: CASSPLAGERMWGQFF. The CDR3 region has the DNA TGTGCCAGCAGTCCTTTAGCGGGGGAGAGGATGTGGGGGCAGTTCTTC.

The rearrangement uses TRBV5-4 and TRBJ2-1; TRBD2 matches at 7 bases. The CDR3 loop spans 15 amino acids. V lost 5 bases to trimming and J lost 0 bases; unmatched junction nucleotides: 5. The germline V gene has CDR1 SGHNT and CDR2 YYREEE (reference sequence). In nucleotides, the CDR3 is TGTGCCAGCAGTCCGCGGGAGAACTCCTACAATGAGCAGTTCTTC. It encodes CASSPRENSYNEQFF.

This rearrangement joins TRBV4-2 to TRBJ2-7; 9 nucleotides match TRBD2. V was pared by 1 base and J by 5 bases, with 3 bases of the junction left unmatched. This CDR3 contains 14 residues. CDR1 LGHNA and CDR2 YNFKEQ come from the germline V gene. The CDR3 spells CASSQGAGGDEQYF. The CDR3 region has the DNA TGTGCCAGCAGCCAAGGGGCGGGGGGGGACGAGCAGTACTTC.

This clone was detected only a few times. This chain links TRBV2 with TRBJ2-1; 10 bases are shared with TRBD2. V shed 6 bases and J 4 bases; nucleotides not matched to a gene: 3. This CDR3 has 14 residues. Germline V gene sequence: CDR1 SNHLY, CDR2 FYNNEI. The CDR3 DNA reads as TGTGCCAGCAGGGTGACTAGCGGGTACAATGAGCAGTTCTTC. It translates to CASRVTSGYNEQFF.

The chain links TRBV10-3 to TRBJ1-1, with a tentative D call TRBD1 (5 bases). This CDR3 region has 14 residues. Per germline, CDR1 ENHRY and CDR2 SYGVKD. The V gene lost 2 bases and the J gene lost 0 bases, with 7 bases spanning the gap. CDR3 protein: CAISEGGLNTEAFF. The CDR3 DNA reads TGTGCCATCAGTGAGGGGGGGTTGAACACTGAAGCTTTCTTT.

The chain links TRBV27 to TRBJ1-1; D gene unclear. This CDR3 comprises 13 residues. Germline loops: CDR1 MNHEY, CDR2 SMNVEV (reference sequence). Between the trimmed V and J ends, which lost 2 bases and 4 bases, there was a span of 8 bases. CDR3 sequence reads: CASSLEGRTEAFF. The DNA for the CDR3 is TGTGCCAGCAGTTTAGAGGGTCGCACTGAAGCTTTCTTT.

The DNA of the CDR3 is TGTGCCAGTAGTATAATGGGCAGGGCGAACGATGAGCAGTTCTTC. Encoded protein: CASSIMGRANDEQFF. The chain links TRBV19 to TRBJ2-1, with a tentative D call TRBD1 (5 bases). Trimming stripped 2 bases from V and 8 bases from J, with 16 bases between. The CDR3 runs 15 residues. Germline V lookup: CDR1 LNHDA, CDR2 SQIVND (reference sequence).

This rearrangement joins TRBV5-5 to TRBJ1-2; no clear D gene. Trimming removed 0 bases at V and 3 bases at J, with 9 bases between. The CDR3 runs 14 residues. Germline lookup yields CDR1 SGHKS and CDR2 YYEKEE (reference sequence). The CDR3 nucleotides read TGTGCCAGCAGCTTGGATGTCAGCGACTATGGCTACACCTTC. As protein: CASSLDVSDYGYTF.

This rearrangement joins TRBV19 to TRBJ1-2; TRBD1 agrees at 8 bases. The CDR3 covers 16 residues. CDR1 LNHDA and CDR2 SQIVND come from the germline V gene (reference sequence). Trimming removed 5 bases from V and 5 bases from J; junction bases left unmatched: 13. In DNA form, the CDR3 reads TGTGCCAGTAGTTTCGAGGGACAGGCGCTTGGGTATGGCTACACCTTC. It encodes CASSFEGQALGYGYTF.

This chain uses TRBV29-1 with TRBJ2-3; no firm D call. This CDR3 is 14 amino acids long. The V and J ends lost 2 bases and 2 bases respectively, with 11 bases between them. Germline V gives CDR1 SQVTM, CDR2 ANQGSEA. CDR3 amino acids: CSVETNGFTDTQYF. The CDR3 bases are TGCAGCGTTGAAACGAACGGGTTCACAGATACGCAGTATTTT.

This chain uses TRBV11-2 with TRBJ2-3; the match to TRBD2 covers 8 bases. The V segment lost 5 bases and the J segment 8 bases; nucleotides outside the gene matches: 9. The germline V gene encodes CDR1 SGHAT and CDR2 FQNNGV. This CDR3 region has 14 residues. The CDR3 nucleotides read TGTGCCAGCAGCCCTTTACGGGAGGGAGGTACGCAGTATTTT. It is translated as CASSPLREGGTQYF.

This chain joins TRBV19 and TRBJ1-2; TRBD1 matches at 9 bases. With 5 bases clipped from V and 6 bases from J, the junction kept 7 bases outside the gene matches. CDR3 size: 14 residues. Germline CDR1 LNHDA, CDR2 SQIVND (reference sequence). The chain's CDR3 is CASSRQGERHGYTF. The CDR3 DNA sequence: TGTGCCAGTAGTCGACAGGGGGAGCGGCATGGCTACACCTTC.

V is TRBV15 and J is TRBJ2-7; TRBD1 aligns across 11 bases. Germline CDR1 and CDR2: LNHNV and YYDKDF (reference sequence). V trimming: 0 bases; J trimming: 2 bases; junction bases outside the gene matches: 3. This CDR3 spans 16 amino acids. CDR3 amino acids: CATSRDMGQGAYEQYF. CDR3 coding DNA: TGTGCCACCAGCAGAGACATGGGACAGGGGGCCTACGAGCAGTACTTC.

This clone was counted between two and nine times. The chain has TRBV10-3 and TRBJ2-7; TRBD2 is a possible D gene (6 bases). In germline, CDR1 is ENHRY, CDR2 SYGVKD. V was trimmed by 3 bases and J by 0 bases, leaving 24 bases between them. CDR3 length: 19 residues. The DNA of the CDR3 is TGTGCCATCAGTGATCTCAGGCGCGTCCTAGCGTCCAACTCCTACGAGCAGTACTTC. This translates into CAISDLRRVLASNSYEQYF.

V usage is TRBV4-1 and J usage is TRBJ2-1; D uncertain. CDR3 size: 18 residues. Germline V gives CDR1 MGHRA, CDR2 YSYEKL. Trimming pared 0 bases from V and 0 bases from J, leaving 15 bases between. The CDR3 spells CASSQDRTSSSSYNEQFF. Here the CDR3 DNA reads TGCGCCAGCAGCCAAGATCGAACCTCCTCCAGCTCCTACAATGAGCAGTTCTTC.

The chain uses TRBV11-3 and TRBJ2-7; D remains ambiguous. The CDR3 loop spans 13 amino acids. CDR1 and CDR2 from the germline V gene are SGHNT and YENEEA. V was shortened by 1 base and J by 2 bases, with 6 bases between the two germline ends. The DNA of the CDR3 is TGTGCCAGCAGCTTAGCCAGAACCTACGAGCAGTACTTC. It yields the protein CASSLARTYEQYF.

The V call is TRBV9, the J call TRBJ1-2, with 7 bases aligning to TRBD1. Germline trimming cut 0 bases from V and 8 bases from J; bases unmatched to any gene: 7. Germline V CDR1 and CDR2: SGDLS, YYNGEE. This CDR3 is built from 14 residues. The CDR3 is CASSVGQGLWGYTF. CDR3 nucleotide sequence: TGTGCCAGCAGCGTAGGACAGGGCTTGTGGGGCTACACCTTC.